Here is one TCR beta chain with its context. This entry belongs to a study of T cell changes during pregnancy in multiple sclerosis. The V and J ends lost 3 bases and 7 bases, in that order; junction bases with no gene match: 8. There are 14 residues in the CDR3. Germline V gene lookup returns CDR1 SEHNR and CDR2 FQNEAQ (reference sequence). TCRdb's copy holds only in-frame clones and misses some; the assay was immunoSEQ multiplex PCR. The sample includes approximately 89,000 clones, 90% to 95% of them seen just once. This TCR derives from a female donor with multiple sclerosis, enrolled in a pregnancy study. The chain joins TRBV7-9 to TRBJ2-7; TRBD1 matches at 8 bases. Sequenced material: peripheral blood, taken in the third trimester of pregnancy. The CDR3 nucleotides read TGTGCCAGCAGCTTGCTCGACAGGGGAGGAGAGCAGTACTTC. Its translation: CASSLLDRGGEQYF. The entire variable domain, with the rest obtained from reference TRBV7-9 and TRBJ2-7, is as follows: DTGVSQNPRHKITKRGQNVTFRCDPISEHNRLYWYRQTLGQGPEFLTYFQNEAQLEKSRLLSDRFSAERPKGSFSTLEIQRTEQGDSAMYLCASSLLDRGGEQYFGPGTRLTVT.